The 21 T cell receptor beta chains below come from one sample, sequenced in a study of cytomegalovirus exposure and HLA in healthy donors. With 60 Vbeta and 13 Jbeta primers, the PCR was carried out. Sequenced by immunoSEQ multiplex PCR; TCRdb stores in-frame clones only, minus some. This sample carries 150,000 to 180,000 clones, around 82% of them seen once, and the ten largest clones take 4.5% to 7%. The sequenced material came from PBMCs. The receptor source for this set is a woman in her thirties or forties in good health and CMV-seropositive.

This clone appeared a few times. The CDR3 sequence: CSVEHYNEQFF. DNA of the CDR3: TGCAGCGTTGAACACTACAATGAGCAGTTCTTC. The rearrangement joins TRBV29-1 to TRBJ2-1; D uncertain. V shed 2 bases and J shed 3 bases, with 2 bases lying between them. Germline values: CDR1 SQVTM, CDR2 ANQGSEA. The CDR3 is 11 residues long.

The chain joins TRBV19 to TRBJ2-1; D perhaps matches TRBD2 (5 bases). Trimming shortened V by 3 bases and J by 6 bases, and 15 bases separated the two germline ends. CDR1 and CDR2 (germline): LNHDA, SQIVND (reference sequence). There are 15 residues in the CDR3. CDR3 sequence reads: CASSIRGVLGNEQFF. In nucleotides, the CDR3 is TGTGCCAGTAGTATTCGAGGAGTACTAGGCAATGAGCAGTTCTTC. Using reference TRBV19 and TRBJ2-1 for the parts outside the CDR3, the full variable domain is DGGITQSPKYLFRKEGQNVTLSCEQNLNHDAMYWYRQDPGQGLRLIYYSQIVNDFQKGDIAEGYSVSREKKESFPLTVTSAQKNPTAFYLCASSIRGVLGNEQFFGPGTRLTVL.

The chain joins TRBV15 to TRBJ1-1; TRBD1 agrees at 10 bases. The germline gives CDR1 LNHNV, CDR2 YYDKDF (reference sequence). This CDR3 has 17 amino acids. The J segment lost 2 bases and the V segment lost 2 bases, leaving 8 bases of the junction unmatched. CDR3 region: CATSRLGQGVGNTEAFF. CDR3 bases: TGTGCCACCAGCAGACTAGGACAGGGGGTGGGAAACACTGAAGCTTTCTTT.

The V and J genes are TRBV10-1 and TRBJ2-7; 7 nucleotides match TRBD1. V shed 5 bases and J 2 bases; nucleotides not matched to a gene: 3. CDR3 size: 13 residues. Germline-derived CDR1 and CDR2 are WNHNN and SYGVQD (reference sequence). CDR3 DNA sequence: TGCGCCAGCAGTCCCGGGACAGCCTACGAGCAGTACTTC. Translation: CASSPGTAYEQYF.

V gene TRBV30 combines with J gene TRBJ2-2; 8 positions agree with TRBD1. CDR3 length equals 14 residues. V lost 7 bases and J lost 6; bases outside the gene matches: 10. Germline V gene sequence: CDR1 GTSNPN, CDR2 SVGIG (reference sequence). In DNA, the CDR3 is TGTGCCTCAGGCGGACAGGGTAGGGCCGGGGAGCTGTTTTTT. Its translation: CASGGQGRAGELFF.

The chain combines TRBV5-1 with TRBJ2-3, with D possibly matching TRBD2 (6 bases). The CDR3 is made up of 14 amino acids. V lost 4 bases and J lost 1, with 10 bases in between. The V gene's germline CDR1 is SGHRS and CDR2 YFSETQ. The CDR3 loop is CASSEPSGTDTQYF. As DNA, the CDR3 is TGCGCCAGCAGCGAGCCTAGCGGCACAGATACGCAGTATTTT. The variable domain in full, with the rest retrieved from reference TRBV5-1 and TRBJ2-3, is KAGVTQTPRYLIKTRGQQVTLSCSPISGHRSVSWYQQTPGQGLQFLFEYFSETQRNKGNFPGRFSGRQFSNSRSEMNVSTLELGDSALYLCASSEPSGTDTQYFGPGTRLTVL.

This chain links TRBV19 with TRBJ2-2; TRBD2 matches at 13 bases. The CDR3 runs 16 residues. Germline V lookup: CDR1 LNHDA, CDR2 SQIVND (reference sequence). Unmatched junction bases numbered 3, after V lost 1 base and J lost 7 bases. In DNA form, the CDR3 reads TGTGCCAGTAGTATAGTCCGGACTAGCGGGAGCGGGGAGCTGTTTTTT. Translation: CASSIVRTSGSGELFF.

The chain links TRBV5-4 to TRBJ1-2; no firm D call. V was pared by 3 bases and J by 3 bases, with 18 bases between. Germline V gene lookup returns CDR1 SGHNT and CDR2 YYREEE (reference sequence). The CDR3 sequence is 16 residues long. CDR3 bases: TGTGCCAGCAGCTATACCCCTCAAGTCAGTGACTATGGCTACACCTTC. It encodes CASSYTPQVSDYGYTF. The full variable domain, rest sourced from reference TRBV5-4 and TRBJ1-2, is ETGVTQSPTHLIKTRGQQVTLRCSSQSGHNTVSWYQQALGQGPQFIFQYYREEENGRGNFPPRFSGLQFPNYSSELNVNALELDDSALYLCASSYTPQVSDYGYTFGSGTRLTVV.

On this clone itself: An end of the junction does not agree with germline; a read error may underlie this. This chain joins TRBV15 and TRBJ2-1; 10 nucleotides match TRBD2. CDR1 LNHNV and CDR2 YYDKDF come from the germline V gene (reference sequence). The CDR3 consists of 18 residues. CDR3 DNA sequence: TGTGCCACCAGCGGAGATTTTAGGACTAGCGGACCCTACAATGAGCAGTTCTTC. This encodes CATSGDFRTSGPYNEQFF.

CDR3 in amino acids: CASSSRDRETRGYTF. The DNA of the CDR3 is TGTGCCAGCAGCTCCCGGGACAGGGAAACCCGGGGCTACACCTTC. The rearrangement links TRBV5-6 to TRBJ1-2, with 9 bases aligning to TRBD1. V lost 3 bases to trimming and J lost 8 bases; unmatched junction nucleotides: 11. Germline CDR1 and CDR2: SGHDT and YYEEEE. The CDR3 sequence is 15 residues long.

The rearrangement links TRBV29-1 to TRBJ1-2, with 7 bases that match TRBD1. There are 13 residues in the CDR3. CDR1 is SQVTM and CDR2 is ANQGSEA in the germline V gene. Trimming at V came to 2 bases and at J to 6 bases, leaving 6 bases not matched to a gene. CDR3 residues: CSVEHDRAHGYTF. DNA of the CDR3: TGCAGCGTTGAACACGACAGGGCACATGGCTACACCTTC.

The chain links TRBV30 to TRBJ2-3; D is possibly TRBD1 (5 bases). CDR3 length: 16 amino acids. The germline CDR1 and CDR2 sequences are GTSNPN and SVGIG (reference sequence). V was pared by 1 base and J by 1 base, with 15 bases between. The CDR3 sequence: CAWSASGKLGTDTQYF. The CDR3 DNA is TGTGCCTGGAGTGCGTCAGGGAAATTGGGCACAGATACGCAGTATTTT.

The rearrangement links TRBV6-5 to TRBJ1-1, with no clear D. The CDR3 runs 13 residues. V lost 0 bases, J lost 5 bases, and 7 bases lay in between. From germline, CDR1 is MNHEY and CDR2 SVGAGI. The CDR3 bases are TGTGCCAGCAGTTACTCGGAGATAACTGAAGCTTTCTTT. This codes for CASSYSEITEAFF.

This chain uses TRBV13 with TRBJ1-4; 9 nucleotides line up with TRBD1. With 1 base clipped from V and 8 bases from J, the junction kept 8 bases outside the gene matches. The germline CDR1 and CDR2 sequences are PRHDT and FYEKMQ (reference sequence). This CDR3 has 16 residues. The CDR3 reads CASSLVGQGDSEKLFF. CDR3 nucleotide sequence: TGTGCCAGCAGCTTAGTGGGACAGGGTGACTCGGAAAAACTGTTTTTT.

The J gene is TRBJ2-5, the V gene TRBV18; D is perhaps TRBD2 (5 bases). Germline loops: CDR1 KGHSH, CDR2 LQKENI. The CDR3 spans 15 residues. Trimming pared 2 bases from V and 2 bases from J, leaving 12 bases between. DNA of the CDR3: TGTGCCAGCTCACCAGTAAATAGCGCGCAAGAGACCCAGTACTTC. It codes for CASSPVNSAQETQYF. The full variable domain, in which reference TRBV18 and TRBJ2-5 provide the parts outside the CDR3, is NAGVMQNPRHLVRRRGQEARLRCSPMKGHSHVYWYRQLPEEGLKFMVYLQKENIIDESGMPKERFSAEFPKEGPSILRIQQVVRGDSAAYFCASSPVNSAQETQYFGPGTRLLVL.

This clone showed up just a few times. J is TRBJ1-4 and V is TRBV11-2, with a possible D match to TRBD1 (6 bases). The CDR3 totals 15 residues. V lost 0 bases to trimming and J lost 4 bases, with 9 bases between them. Germline lookup yields CDR1 SGHAT and CDR2 FQNNGV. The CDR3 loop is CASSLEDRHNEKLFF. CDR3 in DNA: TGTGCCAGCAGCTTAGAAGACAGGCATAATGAAAAACTGTTTTTT.

The chain employs TRBV30 and TRBJ2-1, with 9 bases identical to TRBD2. The V gene's germline CDR1 is GTSNPN and CDR2 SVGIG (reference sequence). CDR3 length: 16 amino acids. The J segment lost 6 bases and the V segment lost 0 bases, leaving 9 bases of the junction unmatched. CDR3: CAWSVFPAGGSNEQFF. The CDR3 nucleotides are TGTGCCTGGAGTGTTTTTCCAGCGGGAGGATCCAATGAGCAGTTCTTC.

There are a few counts of this clone. The chain is built from TRBV19 and TRBJ2-4; 7 bases map to TRBD2. Germline CDR1 reads LNHDA; CDR2 reads SQIVND (reference sequence). V trimming: 6 bases; J trimming: 2 bases; junction bases outside the gene matches: 10. The CDR3 is 16 amino acids. This CDR3 is CASSTPGTMTKNIQYF. The CDR3 bases are TGTGCCAGTAGCACCCCCGGGACTATGACCAAAAACATTCAGTACTTC. The complete variable domain, with remaining parts taken from reference TRBV19 and TRBJ2-4, reads DGGITQSPKYLFRKEGQNVTLSCEQNLNHDAMYWYRQDPGQGLRLIYYSQIVNDFQKGDIAEGYSVSREKKESFPLTVTSAQKNPTAFYLCASSTPGTMTKNIQYFGAGTRLSVL.

The rearrangement uses TRBV19 and TRBJ2-2; D may be TRBD2 (6 bases). The CDR3 is 14 residues long. Per the germline V gene, CDR1 is LNHDA and CDR2 is SQIVND (reference sequence). The V gene lost 5 bases and the J gene lost 4 bases, with 11 bases spanning the gap. The CDR3 region has the DNA TGTGCCAGTAGTTCCCAGGGAGGCACCGGGGAGCTGTTTTTT. This translates into CASSSQGGTGELFF.

The V and J genes are TRBV28 and TRBJ2-1; 10 nucleotides line up with TRBD1. Germline CDR1 MDHEN, CDR2 SYDVKM. V lost 0 bases and J lost 5; bases outside the gene matches: 4. This CDR3 spans 16 amino acids. For the CDR3, the DNA is TGTGCCAGCAGTTTATGGGGGACAGGGGCTAACAATGAGCAGTTCTTC. It yields the protein CASSLWGTGANNEQFF.

This chain links TRBV7-9 with TRBJ1-1; TRBD1 matches at 9 bases. Germline V gives CDR1 SEHNR, CDR2 FQNEAQ (reference sequence). Trimming removed 5 bases from V and 6 bases from J; junction bases left unmatched: 10. The CDR3 is made up of 15 amino acids. DNA for the CDR3: TGTGCCAGCAGCCTCGAGGGGGACAGGGCACCTGAAGCTTTCTTT. It encodes CASSLEGDRAPEAFF.